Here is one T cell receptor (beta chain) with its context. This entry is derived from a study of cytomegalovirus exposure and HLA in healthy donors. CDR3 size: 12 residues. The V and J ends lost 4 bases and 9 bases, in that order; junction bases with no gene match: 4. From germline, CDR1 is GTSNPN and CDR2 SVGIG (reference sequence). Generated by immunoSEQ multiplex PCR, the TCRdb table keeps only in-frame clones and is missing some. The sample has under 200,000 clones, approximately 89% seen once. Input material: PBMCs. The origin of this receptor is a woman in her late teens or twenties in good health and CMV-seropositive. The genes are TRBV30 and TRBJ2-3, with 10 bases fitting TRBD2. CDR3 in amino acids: CAWKLSGRTQYF. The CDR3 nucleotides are TGTGCCTGGAAACTTAGCGGGAGGACGCAGTATTTT.